This TCR beta chain was obtained from a study of T cell responses to AZD1222 COVID-19 vaccine (dated by TCRdb to the early 2020s). Concerning the study at large: TCR sequencing covered some 240 trial participants: about 210 given two doses of AZD1222 and around 26 given two doses of MenACWY control vaccine. Trial participants were enrolled by age into 18-55, 56-69 and 70-plus year subgroups, with approximately 150, 30 and 60 TCR-sequenced participants respectively. The paper as a whole reports these results and caveats: The vaccine-associated CD4 TCRs covered the entire spike protein, and the dominant responses fell in regions 160-218 and 743-854. Only a handful of AZD1222 recipients were SARS-CoV-2 seropositive at baseline, limiting conclusions about previously exposed vaccinees. Because no samples from the day 14 peak response were available, repertoires could be characterized only after the peak T cell response. Reportedly, almost half of the unique spike-specific TCRs recognized epitopes lying outside the regions that are mutated in the B.1.351 and B.1.1.7 variants. After two AZD1222 doses, both the breadth and the depth of spike-specific TCRs were significantly higher than at day 0 and than in MenACWY recipients. Most participants were white British and females outnumbered males, and the authors suggested that clonal diversity may have been underestimated. In the small 56-69-year group, the increase in depth fell short of significance, most likely because of low power.

The CDR3 regions of human TCRbeta chains were analyzed by immunosequencing. The paper's data handling went like this. Repertoire TCRs were matched against a reference library of SARS-CoV-2-specific TCRs generated with the MIRA antigen-specificity platform. Breadth was defined as the fraction of unique TCRs that were SARS-CoV-2-associated, and depth was defined as the fraction of total T cells that were SARS-CoV-2-associated. Using the MIRA data, every spike-specific TCR was mapped to the spike region that the TCR reacted to and assigned to either a CD4 or a CD8 class. Log10-transformed breadth and depth values were compared by one-way ANOVA with Sidak's multiple comparisons tests. The clones in this table, taken by TCRdb from immuneACCESS, are in-frame only. Not every clone is retained; where verified, under half of the shortfall comes from an unresolved V gene, and the cause of the rest is unknown. V, J and clone size derive from that table, while D and trimming were established from the DNA sequence. The sample data list more than 100,000 clones, and roughly 85% of these were observed just once. Of the sample, under 8% falls within the top ten clones.

The trim is 8 bases for V and 3 bases for J, with a gap of 25 bases between the germline ends. From a lookup of the germline V gene, CDR1 and CDR2 are SGHAT and FQNNGV. The CDR3, cysteine through phenylalanine, is 17 amino acids long. Just the 51-base CDR3 DNA is kept, in frame starting at base 1. The time point label of this sample denotes: about 28 days (+/-7) after the second vaccine dose. Per the publication, the treatment or condition label means: meningococcal conjugate vaccine given as trial control. Vaccinee samples were obtained from the UK trials COV001 and COV002, which included a single-blind randomized controlled phase 2/3 trial of AZD1222 (ChAdOx1 nCoV-19) in healthy adults. Trial participant PBMC samples were collected at day 0 and day 28 after the second dose for TCRbeta chain sequencing. With regard to this clone: The antigen this receptor binds is unknown. Per-base quality was not reported, and no clone a single base away is much larger than it.

Sample: peripheral blood, taken 28 days after the second dose of the MenACWY control vaccine. The TCR originated in an adult who received the MenACWY meningococcal vaccine as a control. The receptor chain draws on TRBV11-2 and TRBJ1-1, with the D segment identity uncertain. The sequenced DNA is TGTGCCAGCGGACGCTGGACTTTTGGGTCTCGGGACACTGAAGCTTTCTTT. It codes for CASGRWTFGSRDTEAFF.